This T cell receptor (beta chain) was sequenced for a study of identical twins (dated by TCRdb to about 2016). Study-wide context: The study deep-sequenced TCR alpha and beta repertoires from monozygotic twins, unrelated adults of various ages and cord blood to test whether fetal clonotypes persist. To rule out contamination, the twin experiments were replicated at different times with different library preparation protocols.

What the study reported, not specific to this receptor: Because the same donors could not be followed over many years, the conclusions relied on cross-sectional statistical analysis. Excess twin sharing in beta out-of-frame sequences was weaker because fewer shared sequences lowered the signal-to-noise ratio. Recombination models systematically underestimated out-of-frame TCR alpha sharing in monozygotic twins but agreed with sharing between unrelated individuals. Fewer insertions were carried by abundant cord blood beta clonotypes, a similar but weaker trend appeared in young adult naive repertoires, and no such trend appeared in memory repertoires. Out-of-frame TCR alpha sequences shared between twins showed an excess of low generation-probability sequences compared with coincidental sharing between unrelated individuals. Invariant T cells such as MAIT and iNKT could partly confound zero-insertion analyses, though diverse VJ usage argued against this for most clonotypes.

Libraries were made using 5' RACE. Sequencing instrument: Illumina HiSeq 2000. A universal primer binding site was added through template switching, and the final cDNA carried a unique molecular identifier so that TCR cDNA molecules could be counted accurately. Specific primers in the conserved constant-segment region were used to synthesize first-strand cDNA for the TCR alpha and beta chains. Each cDNA library was double barcoded, with a SMART-Mk sample barcode plus Illumina barcodes, to control for contamination. Two successive PCR steps introduced TruSeq adapter sequences along with Illumina sample barcodes. TCR alpha and beta cDNA libraries were sequenced on the Illumina HiSeq platform with custom primers. As for the original processing: MiGEC processed the raw reads to extract unique molecular identifiers, while MiXCR was used to determine the CDR3 positions. For each individual, recombination models were inferred using an EM algorithm with the repgenHMM and IGoR tools. The analysis of shared clonotypes was done with the tcR package in R, with sharing normalized by the product of cloneset sizes. Out-of-frame nonproductive sequences were analyzed to study raw recombination free of thymic and clonal selection effects. TCRdb took the public reads, trimmed them with fastp at Q25, ran MiXCR for clone calling and kept in-frame beta chains. Rows matching on CDR3 protein sequence are summarized as one entry with the most common DNA and genes. These V and J calls rely on TCRdb rather than the paper's analysis. The table for this sample lists approximately 890,000 distinct CDR3 sequences; over 9% of them were counted only once. Around 1.5% of the sample belongs to the ten largest clones.

Measured from the cysteine to the phenylalanine, the CDR3 is 16 residues long. Just CDR3 DNA is preserved here, 48 bases in frame from base 1. V and J lose 2 bases and 0 bases, and a span of 13 bases separates them. As encoded in the germline V gene (reference sequence), CDR1 is SEHNR while CDR2 is FQNEAQ. This clonotype was counted a few times. Its antigen is still unknown. Qualities for individual bases were not recorded, and no much larger clone is one base off. All donors were healthy Caucasians. Three pairs of female monozygotic twins, all aged about 18 to 29 years, made up the twin cohort. Peripheral blood mononuclear cells were used as the source from which RNA for TCR libraries was isolated. The sample was also linked to a second study, of yellow fever vaccine responses in identical twins. That second publication adds: The authors reported that the T cell response to vaccination in identical twins appeared partly convergent and partly personalized. Focusing on identical twins, the study followed the T cell clones that responded to the vaccine, and did so with precision.

In this chain, TRBV7-9 is recombined with TRBJ1-2, with no reliable assignment of the D segment. The clonotype was recovered from a woman between 18 and 29 years old in good health. Sequenced sample: PBMCs. CDR3 reads: CASSLMYRSANYGYTF. The DNA sequence is TGTGCCAGCAGCTTAATGTATCGTTCGGCTAACTATGGCTACACCTTC.